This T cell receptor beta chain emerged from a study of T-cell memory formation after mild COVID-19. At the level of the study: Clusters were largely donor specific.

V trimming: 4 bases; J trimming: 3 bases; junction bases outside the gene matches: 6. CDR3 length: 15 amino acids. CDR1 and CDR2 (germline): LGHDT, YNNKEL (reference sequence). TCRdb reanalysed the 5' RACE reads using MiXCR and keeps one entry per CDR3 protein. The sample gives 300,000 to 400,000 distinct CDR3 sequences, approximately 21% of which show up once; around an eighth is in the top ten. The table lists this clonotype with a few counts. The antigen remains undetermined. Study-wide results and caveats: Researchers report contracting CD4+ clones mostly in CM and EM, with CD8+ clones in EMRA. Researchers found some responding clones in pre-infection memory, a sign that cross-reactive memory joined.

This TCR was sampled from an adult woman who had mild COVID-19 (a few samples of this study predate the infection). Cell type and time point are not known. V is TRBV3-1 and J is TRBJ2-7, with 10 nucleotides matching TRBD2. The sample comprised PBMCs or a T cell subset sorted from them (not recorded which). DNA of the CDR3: TGTGCCAGCAGCCTGGAGACTAGCGGGCGCTACGAGCAGTACTTC. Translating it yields CASSLETSGRYEQYF.